The entry below describes one T cell receptor beta chain. Its antigen target is currently unknown. There are no base qualities to consult, and no much larger clone falls within one base. CDR1 is given as SEHNR and CDR2 as FQNEAQ, both from the germline V gene (reference sequence). Including the terminal cysteine and phenylalanine, the CDR3 comprises 18 residues. The retained sequence is limited to the CDR3, 54 bases, with the frame set at the first base. V loses 0 bases of germline sequence and J loses 1 base, and the interval between the two ends is 19 bases. Using the deep immunoSEQ assay, TCR CDR3 regions were amplified from genomic DNA by multiplex PCR. Extracted genomic DNA from each cell subset was distributed evenly across all wells of several immunoSEQ 96-well plates, and each plate was treated as a replicate. For sorted subsets, each replicate PCR was loaded with roughly 200 ng genomic DNA, equivalent to about 30,000 T cell genomes. Purified libraries were quantified with a Qubit 3.0 fluorometer, sized on a Bioanalyzer 2100, and re-quantified with the KAPA Library Quantification kit. Every immunoSEQ 96-well plate was sequenced on a dedicated single-read 150-cycle Illumina NextSeq 550 flow cell. The paper's processing steps were these. Because only junctional sequences without quality scores were contained in the immunoSEQ output, filtering matching that applied to full-length reads could not be performed. To assign V/J genes and CDR3, sequences were annotated using PyIR, a Python wrapper for IgBLAST v1.9, with IMGT germline references. Reads were filtered out if the reads had weak V/J assignments (E-value above 1e-6), no CDR3, stop codons, out-of-frame junctions, or ambiguous translated residues. V3J clonotypes were defined as sequences sharing an identical inferred V gene, J gene, and CDR3 amino acid sequence. Percentage overlap between repertoires was calculated by dividing the number of shared unique clonotypes by the size of the smaller repertoire. Three approaches were used to assess repertoire richness: RTK rarefaction, the Chao1 estimator, and Recon v2.1 estimates of unobserved clonotypes. For all TCRbeta clonotypes obtained by the gDNA method from a few donors, generation probabilities were computed with OLGA. TCRdb took over this immuneACCESS table, retaining in-frame rearrangements with V and J assigned. Such tables are incomplete; in checked studies, under half of the missing clones stem from an unresolved V gene, and the remainder is unexplained. Clone size and V and J calls were adopted from that table, with D and trimming inferred from the DNA. This sample has more than 500,000 clones in its table, and approximately 95% of those were observed once. Clones ranked in the top ten supply about 0.068% of the sample.

Donors were healthy HIV-negative adults with no recently reported acute infections or vaccinations. Every donor was a Caucasian adult residing in Nashville, Tennessee, USA. CD4+ T cells were enriched by magnetic negative selection; naive cells were then positively selected on CD45RA, and the negative fraction formed the memory subset. Blood was collected by leukapheresis, and PBMCs were isolated by Ficoll-Histopaque density gradient centrifugation and then cryopreserved in liquid nitrogen vapor phase. Purity and quantity of every magnetically sorted T cell population were checked by analytical flow cytometry. Genomic DNA was isolated from each sorted fraction and quantified by UV absorbance on a Nanodrop 2000c. This record belongs to a study of shared clonotypes between healthy human individuals (dated by TCRdb to 2020 to 2021). Broadly, across the study: A couple of women and a few men aged 18 to 49 years were included in the cohort. To estimate repertoire size and how much clonotypes are shared between individuals, the study performed deep sequencing of blood TCR repertoires from a few healthy adults. Per donor, three plates each were used for CD4 naive and CD4 memory, two for CD8 naive, and one for CD8 memory. Different laboratories and diverse techniques were used to prepare libraries and sequence TCR repertoires, to increase sequencing depth and limit assay-specific biases. Between about 0.94 and 10 billion PBMCs per donor were obtained by leukapheresis.

Broad study findings and their caveats: When several donors were compared, the shared fraction of clonotypes was approximately 5% for naive CD4, about 4% for naive CD8, roughly 2.3% for memory CD4, and 0.35% to 0.4% for memory CD8. Naive subsets generally had larger estimated clonotype richness than memory subsets did. Rarefaction of sorted-subset datasets indicated incomplete sequencing despite the large sequencing depth. Sampling was limited to blood, and TCR repertoires in tissue likely differ from TCR repertoires in blood. Pairwise subsampling led to the expectation that sequencing depth would affect the degree of clonotype sharing among donors. Compared with non-shared clonotypes, clonotypes shared by all four sorted-subset donors had higher generation probabilities. Because the study included a small number of donors, the genetic and exposure-history diversity represented was limited.

This sequence uses TRBV7-9 and TRBJ2-7, with a tentative D gene TRBD2 over 6 matching bases. This receptor was taken from a woman aged 25 to 39 in good health. The sequenced sample consisted of naive CD4+ T cells sorted from blood. The cell subset or site label on this specimen signifies: CD45RA+ positively selected. The nucleotide sequence is given as TGTGCCAGCAGCTTAGCGGTAAACCGGGACTTACCGTCCTACGAGCAGTACTTC. It is translated as CASSLAVNRDLPSYEQYF.